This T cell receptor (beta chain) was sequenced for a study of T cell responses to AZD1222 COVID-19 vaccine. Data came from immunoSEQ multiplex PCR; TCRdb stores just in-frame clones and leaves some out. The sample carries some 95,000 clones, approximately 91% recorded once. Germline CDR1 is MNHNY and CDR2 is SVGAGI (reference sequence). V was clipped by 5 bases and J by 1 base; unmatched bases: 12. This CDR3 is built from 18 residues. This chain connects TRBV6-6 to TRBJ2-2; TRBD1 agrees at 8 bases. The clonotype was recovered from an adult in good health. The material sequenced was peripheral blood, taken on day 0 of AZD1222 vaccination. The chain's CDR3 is CASSPLGQGALNTGELFF. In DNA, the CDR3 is TGTGCCAGCAGTCCCCTGGGGCAGGGGGCTTTGAACACCGGGGAGCTGTTTTTT.